The 15 T cell receptor beta chains listed next were all sequenced from one sample in a study of tumor T cells in aggressive B-cell lymphoma. Profiling relied on immunoSEQ multiplex PCR, and the TCRdb table lists in-frame clones only, not all of them. The repertoire holds about 5,400 clones, with approximately 82% as singletons. Sequenced input: tumor tissue. These receptors originate from an adult with diffuse large B cell lymphoma.

Notes on this clone: An end of the junction does not agree with germline; a read error may underlie this. The chain uses TRBV5-1 and TRBJ2-7; D might be TRBD2 (6 bases). Per the germline V gene, CDR1 is SGHRS and CDR2 is YFSETQ. This CDR3 comprises 13 residues. The CDR3 DNA sequence: TGCGCCAACAGCGTCGACTGGGGGGACGAGCAGTACTTC. It codes for CANSVDWGDEQYF.

This clone was observed a few times. This chain links TRBV5-4 with TRBJ2-3; 13 bases line up with TRBD2. Losses at the gene ends were 9 bases for V and 4 bases for J; bases not matched to a gene: 11. This CDR3 has 16 amino acids. Germline V gene lookup returns CDR1 SGHNT and CDR2 YYREEE (reference sequence). The CDR3, as DNA: TGTGCCACATATAGGACTAGCGGGAGTAACGCAGATACGCAGTATTTT. Amino acids: CATYRTSGSNADTQYF.

The chain has TRBV23-1 and TRBJ2-7; TRBD2 might be the D (6 bases). TRBV23-1 is designated an ORF whose function remains uncertain. The CDR3 loop spans 10 amino acids. Trimming took off 6 bases at V and 6 bases at J, with 6 bases between the two ends. CDR3 sequence: CASREGEQYF. For the CDR3, the DNA is TGCGCCAGCAGGGAGGGCGAGCAGTACTTC.

This chain uses TRBV19 with TRBJ2-2; the D gene is possibly TRBD2 (6 bases). Trimming took off 7 bases at V and 0 bases at J, with 12 bases between the two ends. The germline V gene encodes CDR1 LNHDA and CDR2 SQIVND (reference sequence). CDR3 length equals 15 residues. CDR3 bases: TGTGCCAGTACCTATTCTAGCGCGAACACCGGGGAGCTGTTTTTT. It codes for CASTYSSANTGELFF.

The gene calls are TRBV5-6 and TRBJ2-1, with 10 nucleotides matching TRBD2. The CDR3 consists of 17 residues. Losses at the gene ends were 2 bases for V and 5 bases for J; bases not matched to a gene: 10. Germline values: CDR1 SGHDT, CDR2 YYEEEE. This CDR3 is CASSFSGRASFNNEQFF. The CDR3 coding sequence is TGTGCCAGCAGCTTCAGCGGGAGGGCGTCTTTTAACAATGAGCAGTTCTTC. Using reference TRBV5-6 and TRBJ2-1 for the parts outside the CDR3, the full variable domain is DAGVTQSPTHLIKTRGQQVTLRCSPKSGHDTVSWYQQALGQGPQFIFQYYEEEERQRGNFPDRFSGHQFPNYSSELNVNALLLGDSALYLCASSFSGRASFNNEQFFGPGTRLTVL.

The CDR3 DNA reads TGCGCCAGCAGCCAAGTAGCGACACCTGGAAACACCATATATTTT. It translates to CASSQVATPGNTIYF. The V and J genes are TRBV4-3 and TRBJ1-3; D gene unclear. Trimming pared 1 base from V and 2 bases from J, leaving 9 bases between. Looked up from germline, CDR1 is LGHNA and CDR2 is YSLEER. This CDR3 is 15 amino acids long.

This chain joins TRBV2 and TRBJ2-6; D perhaps matches TRBD2 (5 bases). Germline CDR1 SNHLY, CDR2 FYNNEI. The CDR3 contains 16 residues. V dropped 0 bases and J dropped 1 base, with 7 bases sitting between them. This chain's CDR3 is CASSEARGSGANVLTF. The DNA of the CDR3 is TGTGCCAGCAGTGAAGCGCGAGGGTCTGGGGCCAACGTCCTGACTTTC.

The chain couples TRBV27 to TRBJ2-1; perhaps TRBD2 as D (5 bases). CDR3 length equals 14 residues. Trimming removed 0 bases from V and 6 bases from J, with 9 bases in between. CDR1 is MNHEY and CDR2 is SMNVEV in the germline V gene (reference sequence). Here the CDR3 DNA reads TGTGCCAGCAGTTTATCGCCGGCGGGCAATGAGCAGTTCTTC. As protein: CASSLSPAGNEQFF.

V usage is TRBV7-9 and J usage is TRBJ2-1, with 8 bases lining up with TRBD2. J gave up 9 bases and V 5 bases, and 15 bases lay outside the gene matches. The CDR3 is 16 residues long. In germline, CDR1 is SEHNR, CDR2 FQNEAQ (reference sequence). CDR3 bases: TGTGCCAGCAGCCCTCTTAGCGGGATTGACGTAATTGAGCAGTTCTTC. Translated, it gives CASSPLSGIDVIEQFF. Full variable domain (outside the CDR3, taken from reference TRBV7-9 and TRBJ2-1): DTGVSQNPRHKITKRGQNVTFRCDPISEHNRLYWYRQTLGQGPEFLTYFQNEAQLEKSRLLSDRFSAERPKGSFSTLEIQRTEQGDSAMYLCASSPLSGIDVIEQFFGPGTRLTVL.

The chain links TRBV19 to TRBJ1-1, with D unclear. Germline-derived CDR1 and CDR2 are LNHDA and SQIVND (reference sequence). V lost 4 bases, J lost 4 bases, and 10 bases lay in between. The CDR3 covers 13 residues. CDR3 in DNA: TGTGCCAGTAGTACCCAGACGGGCACTGAAGCTTTCTTT. This translates into CASSTQTGTEAFF.

This chain links TRBV21-1 with TRBJ1-2; the tabulated D call, TRBD1, remains unverified against the DNA. TRBV21-1 is flagged as a pseudogene. This CDR3 region has 15 residues. CDR3 coding DNA: TGTGCCAGCAGCTCTCGCGGACAGGGTTCCTATGGCTACACCTTC. Its protein product is CASSSRGQGSYGYTF.

In its sample, this clone was seen once. The chain links TRBV6-5 to TRBJ1-6; D unclear. CDR1 is MNHEY and CDR2 is SVGAGI in the germline V gene. The CDR3 totals 15 residues. The ends were cut back, 10 bases at V and 0 bases at J, with 13 bases in the middle. The CDR3 region is CATLGGSSYNSPLHF. CDR3 DNA: TGTGCCACCTTGGGTGGGAGCTCCTATAATTCACCCCTCCACTTT.

The V and J genes are TRBV7-8 and TRBJ1-2; D is perhaps TRBD1 (6 bases). This CDR3 has 13 amino acids. Germline CDR1 is SGHVS and CDR2 is FQNEAQ. V gave up 4 bases and J gave up 2 bases, with 8 bases separating them. CDR3 nucleotide sequence: TGTGCCAGCAGCTGGGGACAAAACTATGGCTACACCTTC. Protein: CASSWGQNYGYTF.

The V gene is TRBV19, the J gene TRBJ1-1; 8 bases map to TRBD1. V dropped 7 bases and J dropped 3; count of bases not matched to a gene: 1. Germline lookup yields CDR1 LNHDA and CDR2 SQIVND (reference sequence). This CDR3 comprises 12 residues. The CDR3 DNA follows: TGTGCCAGTATGGACAGGGACACTGAAGCTTTCTTT. Encoded protein: CASMDRDTEAFF.

This clone has a handful of counts. This sample also contains other DNA sequences that code for the same CDR3. The V gene is TRBV18, the J gene TRBJ2-5; 14 bases fit TRBD2. Germline V gene lookup returns CDR1 KGHSH and CDR2 LQKENI. V lost 4 bases to trimming and J lost 2 bases; unmatched junction nucleotides: 6. The CDR3 spans 17 residues. The CDR3 nucleotides are TGTGCCAGCTCACTCGGGACTAGCGGGAGCGGACAAGAGACCCAGTACTTC. It specifies CASSLGTSGSGQETQYF.